This paragraph covers one T cell receptor (beta chain) sequence. Its antigen is not known. This entry belongs to a study of beta chain features in type 1 diabetes. Study findings and constraints: Moderate but significant shortening of TCRB CDR3s was recorded in all four CD4+ subsets from Type 1 diabetes patients. PCR might show a preference for shorter templates, equally across patients and controls.

Sorting with CD45RO/CCR7/CD25/CD127/CD95/CD27 yielded naive, central memory, regulatory and stem-like memory CD4+ cells. CDR3 length: 12 amino acids. Germline loops: CDR1 SNHLY, CDR2 FYNNEI. V was trimmed by 8 bases and J by 15 bases, leaving 20 bases between them. As every portion of the isolated RNA was reverse transcribed, the sequencing read expressed TCRB transcripts. Sequencing was performed with immunoSEQ multiplex PCR; in TCRdb, only in-frame clones are kept and a portion is missing. The sample has fewer than 350,000 clones, 15% to 20% seen once. The sample comprised naive CD4+ T cells from blood. This TCR derives from a woman between 18 and 29 years old in good health. V gene TRBV2 combines with J gene TRBJ2-1, with D possibly matching TRBD2 (5 bases). The CDR3 sequence: CASLEGLATRFF. The CDR3 DNA sequence: TGTGCCAGCCTTGAGGGTCTGGCTACCCGGTTCTTC.